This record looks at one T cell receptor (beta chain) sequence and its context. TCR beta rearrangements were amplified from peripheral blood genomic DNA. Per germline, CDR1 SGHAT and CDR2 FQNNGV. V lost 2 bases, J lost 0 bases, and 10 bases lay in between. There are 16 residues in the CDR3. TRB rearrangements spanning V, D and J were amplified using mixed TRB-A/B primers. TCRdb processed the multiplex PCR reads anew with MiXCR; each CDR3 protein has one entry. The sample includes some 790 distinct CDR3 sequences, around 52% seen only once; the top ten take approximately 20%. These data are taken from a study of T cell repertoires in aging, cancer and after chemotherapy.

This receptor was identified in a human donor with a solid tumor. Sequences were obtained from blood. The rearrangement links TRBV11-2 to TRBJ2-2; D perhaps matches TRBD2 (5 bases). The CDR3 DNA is TGTGCCAGCAGCTTACGCGGGCCCCCGAACACCGGGGAGCTGTTTTTT. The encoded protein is CASSLRGPPNTGELFF. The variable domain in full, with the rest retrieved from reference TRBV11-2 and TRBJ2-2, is EAGVAQSPRYKIIEKRQSVAFWCNPISGHATLYWYQQILGQGPKLLIQFQNNGVVDDSQLPKDRFSAERLKGVDSTLKIQPAKLEDSAVYLCASSLRGPPNTGELFFGEGSRLTVL.